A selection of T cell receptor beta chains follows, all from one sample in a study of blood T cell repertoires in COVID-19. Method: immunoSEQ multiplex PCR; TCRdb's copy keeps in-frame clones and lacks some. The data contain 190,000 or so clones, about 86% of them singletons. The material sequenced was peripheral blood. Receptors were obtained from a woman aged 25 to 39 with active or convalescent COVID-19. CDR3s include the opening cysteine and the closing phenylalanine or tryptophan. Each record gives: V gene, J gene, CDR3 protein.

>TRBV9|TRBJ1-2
CASSVGGGSGYTF
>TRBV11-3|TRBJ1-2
CASSPDNNYGYTF
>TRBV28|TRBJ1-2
CATKTSQGTGDSGYTF
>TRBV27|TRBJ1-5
CASSPDRGPSKNQPQHF
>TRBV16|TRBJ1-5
CASSPLGEVGNQPQHF
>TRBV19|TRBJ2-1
CASSIVAGGPSEQFF
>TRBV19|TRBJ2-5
CASSISSIETQYF
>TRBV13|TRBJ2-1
CASSSPGAGTGIYYNEQFF
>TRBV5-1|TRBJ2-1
CASSWPTSGGFNEQFF
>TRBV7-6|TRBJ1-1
CASSLAIGQPNTEAFF
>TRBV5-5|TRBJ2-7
CASTPEVVSYEQYF
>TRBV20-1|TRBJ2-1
CSASLPGRGYNEQFF
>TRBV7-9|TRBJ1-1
CASSPRDRSANEAFF
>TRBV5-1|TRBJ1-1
CASSRGMNTEAFF
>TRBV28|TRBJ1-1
CASSWPGTGGYEAFF
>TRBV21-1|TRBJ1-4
CASSFRGSTWSSNEKLFF
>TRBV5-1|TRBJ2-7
CASSPVGTGASEQYF
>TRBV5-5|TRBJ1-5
CASSLETDRALNQPQHF
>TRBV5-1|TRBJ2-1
CASSLGRTEQFF
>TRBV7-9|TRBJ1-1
CASSQGVTEAFF
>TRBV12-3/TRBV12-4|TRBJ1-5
CASSGLNQPQHF
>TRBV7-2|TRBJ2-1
CASSSSGLAETYNEQFF
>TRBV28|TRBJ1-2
CASSPGQANYGYTF
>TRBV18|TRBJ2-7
CASSPVPGADEQYF
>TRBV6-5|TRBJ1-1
CASLLSPGANTEAFF
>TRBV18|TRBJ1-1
CASSQHRDSTEAFF
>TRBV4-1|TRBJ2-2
CASSQVAGWTGELFF
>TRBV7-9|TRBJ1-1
CASSPPPQGRTEAFF
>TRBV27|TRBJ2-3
CASSWTTTDTQYF
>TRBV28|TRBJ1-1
CASNLQGVMNTEAFF
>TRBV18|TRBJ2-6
CASSPYSGANVLTF
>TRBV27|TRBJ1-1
CASSLSGQGWAFF
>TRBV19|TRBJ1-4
CASSSGMGRTNEKLFF
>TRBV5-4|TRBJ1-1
CASSLRQMNTEAFF
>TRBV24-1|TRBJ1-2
CATSDFDRVYGYTF
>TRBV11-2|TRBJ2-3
CASSSSGDTQYF
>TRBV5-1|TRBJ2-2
CASSLDVQDGELFF
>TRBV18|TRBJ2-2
CASSPRSGTVNTGELFF
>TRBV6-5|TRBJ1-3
CASSAGGTGNTIYF
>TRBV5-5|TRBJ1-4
CASSLGDRGEDEKLFF
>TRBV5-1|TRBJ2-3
CASSLEQGAGDTQYF
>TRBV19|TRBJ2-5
CASSIDRAETQYF
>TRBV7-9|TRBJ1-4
CASSLAYSGKKLFF
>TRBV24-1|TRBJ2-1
CATSDPGQGSNEQFF
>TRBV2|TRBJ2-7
CASRYGVGRLSEQYF